One and the same sample provided the 3 T cell receptor beta chains below, sequenced in a study of T cell responses to AZD1222 COVID-19 vaccine. Method: immunoSEQ multiplex PCR; TCRdb's copy keeps in-frame clones and lacks some. The repertoire has about 170,000 clones, 87% of them found once; the top ten carry 2.6%. The sequencing used peripheral blood, collected on day 0 of AZD1222 vaccination. These receptors all come from an adult in good health.

The table lists this clone with a count of one. The chain employs TRBV19 and TRBJ2-7; either TRBD1 or TRBD2 may fit D (5 bases each). This CDR3 comprises 13 residues. Trimming cost V 7 bases and J 6 bases, with 16 bases left between them. CDR1 and CDR2 (germline): LNHDA, SQIVND (reference sequence). The CDR3 DNA is TGTGCCAGTACCGGGACCAATTCAGCCGAGCAGTACTTC. Translated: CASTGTNSAEQYF.

The rearrangement uses TRBV18 and TRBJ1-4; weak D call: TRBD1 (6 bases). CDR3 size: 15 residues. In germline, CDR1 is KGHSH, CDR2 LQKENI. V lost 6 bases and J 0 bases, leaving 11 bases between the germline ends. The chain's CDR3 is CASSPRGATNEKLFF. In DNA, the CDR3 is TGTGCCAGCTCCCCCAGGGGCGCAACTAATGAAAAACTGTTTTTT. Complete variable domain (other parts from reference TRBV18 and TRBJ1-4): NAGVMQNPRHLVRRRGQEARLRCSPMKGHSHVYWYRQLPEEGLKFMVYLQKENIIDESGMPKERFSAEFPKEGPSILRIQQVVRGDSAAYFCASSPRGATNEKLFFGSGTQLSVL.

The chain uses TRBV3-1 (or the pseudogene TRBV3-2) and TRBJ1-2; D gene ambiguous. The CDR3 is 14 residues long. The germline V gene has CDR1 LGHDT and CDR2 YNNKEL (reference sequence). The V and J ends lost 2 bases and 4 bases respectively, with 11 bases between them. CDR3 DNA sequence: TGTGCCAGCAGCCAACTTAGGAACAGCTATGGCTACACCTTC. It translates to CASSQLRNSYGYTF.